The 3 T cell receptor beta chains below were found in one sample sequenced in a study of T cell changes during pregnancy in multiple sclerosis. The table came from immunoSEQ multiplex PCR; TCRdb's copy has only in-frame clones and leaves some out. Among fewer than 90,000 clones listed, around 93% were seen once. The input for sequencing was peripheral blood, taken in the third trimester of pregnancy. These receptors all come from a female donor in good health, enrolled as a control in a pregnancy study.

V gene TRBV6-5 combines with J gene TRBJ2-2; possibly TRBD2 for D (6 bases). The CDR3 extends over 13 amino acids. Trimming removed 7 bases from V and 4 bases from J, with 10 bases in between. Germline values: CDR1 MNHEY, CDR2 SVGAGI. Here the CDR3 reads CASTRESTGELFF. The DNA of the CDR3 is TGTGCCAGCACCCGGGAGAGCACCGGGGAGCTGTTTTTT.

J is TRBJ2-7 and V is TRBV30; TRBD2 agrees at 11 bases. Trimming at V came to 2 bases and at J to 0 bases, leaving 12 bases not matched to a gene. This CDR3 has 18 amino acids. The germline CDR1 and CDR2 sequences are GTSNPN and SVGIG (reference sequence). The CDR3 DNA sequence: TGTGCCTGGAGTAGTTGGGGGGGACTAGCGGTTAGCTCCTACGAGCAGTACTTC. Protein: CAWSSWGGLAVSSYEQYF.

This chain connects TRBV2 to TRBJ1-4; D may be TRBD1 (6 bases). Trimming took 6 bases from V and 5 from J, leaving 13 bases between them. This CDR3 is 14 amino acids long. In germline, CDR1 is SNHLY, CDR2 FYNNEI. Written as DNA, the CDR3 is TGTGCCAGCAGGAAAACAGGGTGGAATGAAAAACTGTTTTTT. Its translation is CASRKTGWNEKLFF.